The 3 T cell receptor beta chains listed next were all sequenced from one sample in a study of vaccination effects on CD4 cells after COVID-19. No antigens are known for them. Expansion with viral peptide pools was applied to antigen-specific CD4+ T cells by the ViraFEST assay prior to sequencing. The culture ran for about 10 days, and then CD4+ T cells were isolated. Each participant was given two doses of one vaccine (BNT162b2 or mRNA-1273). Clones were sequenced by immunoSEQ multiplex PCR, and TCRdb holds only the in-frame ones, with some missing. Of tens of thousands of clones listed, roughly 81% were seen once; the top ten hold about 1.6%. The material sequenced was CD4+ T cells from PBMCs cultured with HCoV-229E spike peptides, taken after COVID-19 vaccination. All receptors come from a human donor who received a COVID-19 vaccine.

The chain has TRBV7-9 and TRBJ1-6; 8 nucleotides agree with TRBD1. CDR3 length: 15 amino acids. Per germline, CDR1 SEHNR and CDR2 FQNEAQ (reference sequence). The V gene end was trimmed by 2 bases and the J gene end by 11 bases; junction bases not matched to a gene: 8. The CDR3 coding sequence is TGTGCCAGCAGCTTACTCCGGACAGGGATAACACCCCTCCACTTT. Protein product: CASSLLRTGITPLHF.

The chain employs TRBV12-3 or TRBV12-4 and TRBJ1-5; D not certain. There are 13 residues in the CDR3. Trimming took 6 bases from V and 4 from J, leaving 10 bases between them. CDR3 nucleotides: TGTGCCAGCAGAGGCCCGGGGAATCAGCCCCAGCATTTT. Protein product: CASRGPGNQPQHF.

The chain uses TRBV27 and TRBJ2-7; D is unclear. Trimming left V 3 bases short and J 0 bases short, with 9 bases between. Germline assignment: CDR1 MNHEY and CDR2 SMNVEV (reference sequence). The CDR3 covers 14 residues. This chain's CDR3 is CASSFSVNSYEQYV. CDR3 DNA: TGTGCCAGCAGTTTTTCCGTCAACTCCTACGAGCAGTACGTC.